One sample yielded the 18 T cell receptor beta chains listed below, sequenced in a study of T-cell reconstitution after alpha-beta-depleted transplantation in children. The authors prepared the TCRbeta library with unique molecular identifiers. TCRdb itself ran the PCR reads through MiXCR, one entry per CDR3 protein. The sample includes roughly 490,000 distinct CDR3 sequences, 11% of them seen just once. Sequenced here: PBMCs, mostly from graft donor cells, sampled 180 days after TCRalphabeta/CD19-depleted stem cell transplant. The receptor set was obtained from a female patient aged 2 to 10 who had a stem cell transplant for aplastic anemia, so the T cells may come from the graft donor.

This clonotype was counted ten times or more. The chain uses TRBV12-3 or TRBV12-4 and TRBJ1-6; a possible D gene is TRBD1 (5 bases). This CDR3 spans 17 amino acids. V lost 4 bases, J lost 7 bases, and 20 bases lay in between. CDR3 residues: CASSSNGRDGVNSPLHF. The CDR3 nucleotides read TGTGCCAGCAGTTCCAACGGCAGGGATGGGGTAAATTCACCCCTCCACTTT.

The table lists this clonotype with a few counts. The rearrangement uses TRBV5-1 and TRBJ2-7, with 13 bases lining up with TRBD2. CDR1 SGHRS and CDR2 YFSETQ come from the germline V gene. Losses at the gene ends were 4 bases for V and 5 bases for J; bases not matched to a gene: 15. The CDR3 sequence is 18 residues long. The CDR3 nucleotides read TGCGCCAGCAGCCGTACCGGGACTAGCGGGACGCGCCCTAACGAGCAGTACGTC. This encodes CASSRTGTSGTRPNEQYV.

The chain carries TRBV7-2 and TRBJ2-4; tentative D call: TRBD1 (6 bases). In germline, CDR1 is SGHTA, CDR2 FQGNSA. V was shortened by 5 bases and J by 0 bases, with 14 bases between the two germline ends. The CDR3 runs 16 residues. CDR3 sequence reads: CASSRGQILAKNIQYF. CDR3 nucleotide sequence: TGTGCCAGCAGCCGTGGACAGATACTAGCCAAAAACATTCAGTACTTC. The full variable domain, completed using reference TRBV7-2 and TRBJ2-4, is GAGVSQSPSNKVTEKGKDVELRCDPISGHTALYWYRQSLGQGLEFLIYFQGNSAPDKSGLPSDRFSAERTGGSVSTLTIQRTQQEDSAVYLCASSRGQILAKNIQYFGAGTRLSVL.

The chain uses TRBV6-5 and TRBJ2-2, with D possibly TRBD2 on 6 matching bases. CDR1 is MNHEY and CDR2 is SVGAGI in the germline V gene. The CDR3 consists of 15 residues. The ends were cut back, 2 bases at V and 5 bases at J, with 12 bases in the middle. The CDR3 loop reads CASSYGAGQTGELFF. CDR3 in DNA: TGTGCCAGCAGTTACGGGGCGGGGCAGACCGGGGAGCTGTTTTTT.

This sequence joins TRBV9 and TRBJ2-5, with a tentative D call TRBD1 (5 bases). The germline V gene has CDR1 SGDLS and CDR2 YYNGEE. Trimming cost V 4 bases and J 1 base, with 14 bases left between them. The CDR3 contains 15 residues. This chain's CDR3 is CASSLAPTVQETQYF. CDR3 DNA: TGTGCCAGCAGCTTGGCTCCGACAGTCCAAGAGACCCAGTACTTC.

In its sample, this clonotype was seen many times. The chain joins TRBV5-5 to TRBJ1-4; 7 nucleotides match TRBD1. CDR3 length: 15 residues. The germline V gene has CDR1 SGHKS and CDR2 YYEKEE (reference sequence). V dropped 2 bases and J dropped 2; count of bases not matched to a gene: 3. This CDR3 is CASSFGTVTNEKLFF. CDR3 DNA sequence: TGTGCCAGCAGCTTCGGGACAGTGACTAATGAAAAACTGTTTTTT.

This clonotype was counted between two and nine times. The gene calls are TRBV2 and TRBJ2-1; no firm D call. The V gene's germline CDR1 is SNHLY and CDR2 FYNNEI. V was trimmed by 0 bases and J by 4 bases, leaving 13 bases between them. The CDR3 is made up of 16 amino acids. The CDR3 reads CASSEAPQLSYNEQFF. The CDR3 DNA reads as TGTGCCAGCAGTGAAGCGCCACAACTGTCGTACAATGAGCAGTTCTTC.

The rearrangement uses TRBV6-1 and TRBJ1-5; D possibly corresponds to TRBD1 (5 bases). This CDR3 has 16 residues. Germline V gene sequence: CDR1 MNHNS, CDR2 SASEGT. The V end lost 7 bases, the J end lost 1 base, and 17 bases lay between the germline ends. DNA for the CDR3: TGTGCCAGCAATCAAAGGATACAGGCAAGCAATCAGCCCCAGCATTTT. Encoded protein: CASNQRIQASNQPQHF.

This clonotype was recorded at least ten times. V usage is TRBV29-1 and J usage is TRBJ2-3, with a possible D match to TRBD2 (5 bases). The germline V gene encodes CDR1 SQVTM and CDR2 ANQGSEA. There are 12 residues in the CDR3. V was pared by 0 bases and J by 13 bases, with 14 bases between. CDR3 region: CSVEDLSLGKYF. The CDR3, as DNA: TGCAGCGTTGAAGATCTCAGCCTCGGGAAGTATTTT.

The CDR3 DNA follows: TGTGCCAGCGGACCATCGGATACGAACACTGAAGCTTTCTTT. Its translation is CASGPSDTNTEAFF. The chain couples TRBV4-2 to TRBJ1-1; D gene unclear. The CDR3 sequence is 14 residues long. Germline CDR1 is LGHNA and CDR2 is YNFKEQ. The V end was cut by 8 bases, the J end by 1 base, with 14 bases between.

The chain couples TRBV11-2 to TRBJ1-6, with 8 bases aligning to TRBD1. Germline assignment: CDR1 SGHAT and CDR2 FQNNGV. This CDR3 is built from 19 residues. Trimming removed 3 bases from V and 6 bases from J; junction bases left unmatched: 16. CDR3 protein: CASSLNPAGGSVFNSPLHF. CDR3 in DNA: TGTGCCAGCAGCTTGAATCCGGCAGGGGGCTCAGTTTTTAATTCACCCCTCCACTTT.

The rearrangement uses TRBV18 and TRBJ2-5; TRBD1 aligns across 7 bases. Germline lookup yields CDR1 KGHSH and CDR2 LQKENI. CDR3 length equals 15 residues. V shed 3 bases, J shed 1 base, and the junction held 5 bases outside the gene matches. CDR3 sequence (DNA): TGTGCCAGCTCACCGGGACAGCCTAGCCAAGAGACCCAGTACTTC. This codes for CASSPGQPSQETQYF. Full variable domain (outside the CDR3, taken from reference TRBV18 and TRBJ2-5): NAGVMQNPRHLVRRRGQEARLRCSPMKGHSHVYWYRQLPEEGLKFMVYLQKENIIDESGMPKERFSAEFPKEGPSILRIQQVVRGDSAAYFCASSPGQPSQETQYFGPGTRLLVL.

The V call is TRBV20-1, the J call TRBJ2-7; 11 nucleotides agree with TRBD2. Germline CDR1 and CDR2: DFQATT and SNEGSKA (reference sequence). The CDR3 has 15 residues. The trim removed 3 bases at V and 2 bases at J, leaving 6 bases unmatched. The CDR3 DNA is TGCAGTGCTAGTGAGACTAGCGGGGTAACCTACGAGCAGTACTTC. Its protein product is CSASETSGVTYEQYF.

This clonotype was observed many times. CDR3 in amino acids: CASSGMLYNEQFF. CDR3 sequence (DNA): TGTGCCAGCAGTGGGATGCTCTACAATGAGCAGTTCTTC. The chain couples TRBV12-3 or TRBV12-4 to TRBJ2-1; D gene uncertain. CDR3 length equals 13 residues. V dropped 5 bases and J dropped 3 bases, with 8 bases sitting between them.

This clonotype was counted many times. The chain joins TRBV7-9 to TRBJ2-5; D not resolved. Germline CDR1 SEHNR, CDR2 FQNEAQ (reference sequence). CDR3 length equals 13 residues. Trimming took 5 bases from V and 0 from J, leaving 7 bases between them. The CDR3 loop reads CASSLKNQETQYF. CDR3 bases: TGTGCCAGCAGCCTAAAGAACCAAGAGACCCAGTACTTC.

This clonotype was detected ten times or more. The chain joins TRBV7-2 to TRBJ2-7; TRBD2 matches 9 bases. J was trimmed by 5 bases and V by 0 bases; bases with no gene match: 2. The CDR3 spans 14 residues. Per the germline V gene, CDR1 is SGHTA and CDR2 is FQGNSA. CDR3 sequence (DNA): TGTGCCAGCAGCTTAGCTAAGCGGGGGGACGAGCAGTACTTC. This encodes CASSLAKRGDEQYF.

The chain has TRBV29-1 and TRBJ2-5; tentative D call: TRBD2 (6 bases). The germline gives CDR1 SQVTM, CDR2 ANQGSEA. CDR3 length equals 16 residues. The V and J ends lost 0 bases and 5 bases respectively, with 19 bases between them. Here the CDR3 reads CSVEDPGRDLGETQYF. In nucleotides, the CDR3 is TGCAGCGTTGAAGATCCTGGCAGGGACTTGGGTGAGACCCAGTACTTC. Full variable domain (remainder filled in from reference TRBV29-1 and TRBJ2-5): SAVISQKPSRDICQRGTSLTIQCQVDSQVTMMFWYRQQPGQSLTLIATANQGSEATYESGFVIDKFPISRPNLTFSTLTVSNMSPEDSSIYLCSVEDPGRDLGETQYFGPGTRLLVL.

This chain joins TRBV15 and TRBJ1-5; TRBD1 is a possible D gene (6 bases). Germline CDR1 is LNHNV and CDR2 is YYDKDF (reference sequence). The CDR3 consists of 17 residues. V lost 3 bases and J lost 0, with 15 bases in between. The CDR3 region is CATSRSPTGGSNQPQHF. The CDR3 DNA sequence: TGTGCCACCAGCAGGAGCCCGACAGGCGGTAGCAATCAGCCCCAGCATTTT.